This T cell receptor (beta chain) emerged from a study of OX40 agonist ivuxolimab in advanced cancers. Data came from immunoSEQ multiplex PCR; TCRdb stores just in-frame clones and leaves some out. The data contain approximately 76,000 clones, 80% to 90% of them singletons. Overall study results and limits: Blood T cells, both CD4+ and CD8+, expanded clonally by week 6 at 0.1 to 3.0 mg/kg.

About this clone itself: The antigen remains undetermined.

Here the sequenced sample was CD4+ or CD8+ T cells sorted from blood, taken in a trial of the OX40 agonist ivuxolimab. This TCR came from an adult with an advanced solid tumor such as melanoma, head and neck, liver or kidney cancer.

The CDR3 sequence is CASSVGFRDRGVNTQYF. For the CDR3, the DNA is TGTGCCAGCAGCGTAGGGTTCCGGGACAGGGGGGTTAATACGCAGTATTTT. This chain joins TRBV9 and TRBJ2-3, with 11 positions matching TRBD1. Looked up from germline, CDR1 is SGDLS and CDR2 is YYNGEE. V shed 0 bases, J shed 7 bases, and the junction held 10 bases outside the gene matches. This CDR3 has 17 amino acids.